This T cell receptor beta chain was recorded in a study of T cell responses to AZD1222 COVID-19 vaccine. The study, taken as a whole, reports: Among the donors, most were white British and more were female, and clonal diversity was possibly underestimated. Two doses of AZD1222 preceded a rise in Spike-specific TCR breadth and depth. AZD1222 recipients seropositive at baseline numbered only 5 to 7.

Germline CDR1 KGHSH, CDR2 LQKENI. CDR3 length equals 16 residues. About this clone itself: Its specificity is unknown. Germline is not matched at one junction end, which may reflect a read error. The same CDR3 also results from other DNA sequences found in this sample.

Sequenced by immunoSEQ multiplex PCR; TCRdb stores in-frame clones only, minus some. Among fewer than 90,000 clones listed, 75% to 95% were seen once. The study pooled second doses at about 4 or about 12 weeks. The sample consisted of peripheral blood, taken 28 days after the second AZD1222 dose. This sequence originates from an adult who received the AZD1222 COVID-19 vaccine. This chain links TRBV18 with TRBJ1-1; 7 bases are a match to TRBD1. CDR3 region: CASSPRTGGMNTEAFF. The CDR3 nucleotides are TGTGCCAGCTCCCCACGGACAGGCGGGATGAACACTGAAGCTTTCTTT.